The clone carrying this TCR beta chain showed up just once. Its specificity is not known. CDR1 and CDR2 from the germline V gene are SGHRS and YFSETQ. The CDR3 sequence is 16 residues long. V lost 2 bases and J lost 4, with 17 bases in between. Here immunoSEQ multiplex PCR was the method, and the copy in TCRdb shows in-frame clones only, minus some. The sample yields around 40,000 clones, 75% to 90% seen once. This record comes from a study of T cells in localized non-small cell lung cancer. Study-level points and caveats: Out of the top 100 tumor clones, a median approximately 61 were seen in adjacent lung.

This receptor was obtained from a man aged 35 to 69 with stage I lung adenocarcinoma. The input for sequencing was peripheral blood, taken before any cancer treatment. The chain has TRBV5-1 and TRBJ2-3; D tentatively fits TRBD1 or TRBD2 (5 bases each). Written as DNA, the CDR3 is TGCGCCAGCAGCTTTTCTCCTCTTGAGGGGCCAGATACGCAGTATTTT. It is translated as CASSFSPLEGPDTQYF.